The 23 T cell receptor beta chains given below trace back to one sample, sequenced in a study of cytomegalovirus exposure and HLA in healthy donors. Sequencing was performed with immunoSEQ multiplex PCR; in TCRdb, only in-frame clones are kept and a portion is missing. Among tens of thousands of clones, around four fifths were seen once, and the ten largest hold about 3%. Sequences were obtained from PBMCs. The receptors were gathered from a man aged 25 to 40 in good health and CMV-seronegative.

The CDR3 region is CASMKRGSYNEQFF. In DNA form, the CDR3 reads TGTGCCAGCATGAAGCGGGGCTCTTACAATGAGCAGTTCTTC. The chain employs TRBV6-1 and TRBJ2-1; 7 nucleotides agree with TRBD2. V gave up 7 bases and J gave up 4 bases; unmatched junction bases: 7. The length of the CDR3 is 14 residues. CDR1 MNHNS and CDR2 SASEGT come from the germline V gene.

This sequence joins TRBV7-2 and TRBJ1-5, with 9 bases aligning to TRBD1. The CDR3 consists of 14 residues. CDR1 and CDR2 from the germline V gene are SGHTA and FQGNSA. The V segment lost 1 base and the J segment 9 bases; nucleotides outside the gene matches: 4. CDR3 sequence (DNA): TGTGCCAGCAGCTTAGTGGGACAGGGTGCGCCCCAGCATTTT. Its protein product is CASSLVGQGAPQHF.

The CDR3 sequence is CASSYAGWGDTEAFF. CDR3 coding DNA: TGTGCCAGCAGTTACGCAGGCTGGGGAGACACTGAAGCTTTCTTT. The chain has TRBV6-6 and TRBJ1-1; D unresolved. V was trimmed by 2 bases and J by 3 bases, leaving 13 bases between them. CDR1 is MNHNY and CDR2 is SVGAGI in the germline V gene (reference sequence). The CDR3 is made up of 15 amino acids.

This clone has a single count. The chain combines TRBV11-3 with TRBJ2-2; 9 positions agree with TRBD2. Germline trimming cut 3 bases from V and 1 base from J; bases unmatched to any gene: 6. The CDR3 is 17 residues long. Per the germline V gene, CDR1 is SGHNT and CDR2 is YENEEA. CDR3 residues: CASSFLSGRGNTGELFF. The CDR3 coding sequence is TGTGCCAGCAGCTTTCTTAGCGGGAGAGGGAACACCGGGGAGCTGTTTTTT.

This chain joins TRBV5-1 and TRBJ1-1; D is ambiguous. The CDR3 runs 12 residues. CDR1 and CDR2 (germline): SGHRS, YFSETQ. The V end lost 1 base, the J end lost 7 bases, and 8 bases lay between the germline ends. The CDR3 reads CASSLNTNEAFF. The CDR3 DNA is TGCGCCAGCAGCTTGAATACAAATGAAGCTTTCTTT. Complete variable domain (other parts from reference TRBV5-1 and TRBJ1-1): KAGVTQTPRYLIKTRGQQVTLSCSPISGHRSVSWYQQTPGQGLQFLFEYFSETQRNKGNFPGRFSGRQFSNSRSEMNVSTLELGDSALYLCASSLNTNEAFFGQGTRLTVV.

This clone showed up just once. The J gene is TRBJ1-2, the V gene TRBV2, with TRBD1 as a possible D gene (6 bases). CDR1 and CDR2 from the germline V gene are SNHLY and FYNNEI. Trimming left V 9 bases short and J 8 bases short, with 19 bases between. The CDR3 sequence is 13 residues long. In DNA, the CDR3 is TGTGCCAGAAACCGCAGAGGACAGCGAGGCTACACCTTC. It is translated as CARNRRGQRGYTF. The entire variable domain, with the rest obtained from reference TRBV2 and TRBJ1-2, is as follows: EPEVTQTPSHQVTQMGQEVILRCVPISNHLYFYWYRQILGQKVEFLVSFYNNEISEKSEIFDDQFSVERPDGSNFTLKIRSTKLEDSAMYFCARNRRGQRGYTFGSGTRLTVV.

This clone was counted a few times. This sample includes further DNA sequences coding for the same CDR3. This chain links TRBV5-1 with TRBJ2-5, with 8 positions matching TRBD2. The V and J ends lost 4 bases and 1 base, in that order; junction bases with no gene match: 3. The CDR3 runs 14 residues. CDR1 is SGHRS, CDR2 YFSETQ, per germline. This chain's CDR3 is CASSLTSGQETQYF. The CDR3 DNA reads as TGCGCCAGCAGCCTAACTAGCGGCCAAGAGACCCAGTACTTC.

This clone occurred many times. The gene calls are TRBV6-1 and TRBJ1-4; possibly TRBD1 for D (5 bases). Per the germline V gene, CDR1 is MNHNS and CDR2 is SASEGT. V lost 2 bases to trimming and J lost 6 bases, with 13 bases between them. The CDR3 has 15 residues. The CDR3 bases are TGTGCCAGCAGTGAAAACGGGGGGGATTATGAAAAACTGTTTTTT. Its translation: CASSENGGDYEKLFF.

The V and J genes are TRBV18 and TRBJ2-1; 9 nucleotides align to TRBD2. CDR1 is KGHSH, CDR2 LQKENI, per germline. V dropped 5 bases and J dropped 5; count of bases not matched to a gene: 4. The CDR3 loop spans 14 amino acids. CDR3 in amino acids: CASSGLAGNNEQFF. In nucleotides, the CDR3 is TGTGCCAGCTCAGGGCTAGCGGGGAACAATGAGCAGTTCTTC.

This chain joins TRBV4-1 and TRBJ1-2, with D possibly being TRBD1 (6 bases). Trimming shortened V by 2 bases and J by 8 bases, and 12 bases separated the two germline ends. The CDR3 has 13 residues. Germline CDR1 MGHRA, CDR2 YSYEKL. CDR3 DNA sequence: TGCGCCAGCAGCCAAAGGGGGGGGGAAGGCTACACCTTC. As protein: CASSQRGGEGYTF.

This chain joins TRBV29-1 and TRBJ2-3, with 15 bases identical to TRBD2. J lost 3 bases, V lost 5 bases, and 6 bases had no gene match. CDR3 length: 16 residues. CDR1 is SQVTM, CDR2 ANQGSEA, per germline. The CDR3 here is CSVKGGLAGGTDTQYF. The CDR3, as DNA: TGCAGCGTTAAGGGAGGACTAGCGGGAGGGACAGATACGCAGTATTTT.

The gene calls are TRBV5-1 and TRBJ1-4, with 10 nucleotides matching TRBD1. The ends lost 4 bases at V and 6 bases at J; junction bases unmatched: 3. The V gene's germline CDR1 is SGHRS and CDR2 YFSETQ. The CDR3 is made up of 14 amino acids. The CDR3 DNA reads TGCGCCAGCAGCCCGGGGACAGGGGATGAAAAACTGTTTTTT. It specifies CASSPGTGDEKLFF.

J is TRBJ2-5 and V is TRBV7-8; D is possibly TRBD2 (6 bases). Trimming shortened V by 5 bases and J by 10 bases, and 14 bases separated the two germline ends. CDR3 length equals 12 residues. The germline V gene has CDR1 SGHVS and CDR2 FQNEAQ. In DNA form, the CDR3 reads TGTGCCAGCAGCCCGGCCAGGAGGGACCAGTACTTC. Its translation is CASSPARRDQYF. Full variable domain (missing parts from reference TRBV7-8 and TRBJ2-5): GAGVSQSPRYKVAKRGQDVALRCDPISGHVSLFWYQQALGQGPEFLTYFQNEAQLDKSGLPSDRFFAERPEGSVSTLKIQRTQQEDSAVYLCASSPARRDQYFGPGTRLLVL.

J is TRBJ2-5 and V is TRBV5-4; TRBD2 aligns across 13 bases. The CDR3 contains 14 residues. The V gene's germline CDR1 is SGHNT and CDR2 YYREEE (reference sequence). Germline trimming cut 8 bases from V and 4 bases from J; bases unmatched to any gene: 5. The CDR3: CASGLAGVRETQYF. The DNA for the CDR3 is TGTGCCAGTGGACTAGCGGGAGTCAGAGAGACCCAGTACTTC.

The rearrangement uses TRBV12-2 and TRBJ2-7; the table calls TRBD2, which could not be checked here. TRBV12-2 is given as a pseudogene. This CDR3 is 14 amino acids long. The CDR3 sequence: CASRPGTSSYEQYV. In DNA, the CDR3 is TGTGCAAGTCGCCCCGGGACTAGCTCCTACGAGCAGTACGTC.

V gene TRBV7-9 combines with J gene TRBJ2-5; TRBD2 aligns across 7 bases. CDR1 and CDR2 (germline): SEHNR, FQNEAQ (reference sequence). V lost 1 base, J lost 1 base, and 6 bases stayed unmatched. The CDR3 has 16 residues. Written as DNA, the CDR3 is TGTGCCAGCAGCTTAGGCGTAGCGGGTATCCAAGAGACCCAGTACTTC. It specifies CASSLGVAGIQETQYF.

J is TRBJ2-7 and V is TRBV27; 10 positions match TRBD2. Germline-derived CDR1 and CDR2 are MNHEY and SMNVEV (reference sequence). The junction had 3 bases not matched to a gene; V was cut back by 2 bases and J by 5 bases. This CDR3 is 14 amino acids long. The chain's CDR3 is CASSLSGRGNEQYV. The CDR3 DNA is TGTGCCAGCAGTTTAAGCGGGAGGGGAAACGAGCAGTACGTC.

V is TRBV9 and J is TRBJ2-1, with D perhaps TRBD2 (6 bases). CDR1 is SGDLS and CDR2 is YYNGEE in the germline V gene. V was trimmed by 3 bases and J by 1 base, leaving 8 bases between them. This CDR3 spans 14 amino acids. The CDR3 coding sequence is TGTGCCAGCAGCGCGAGCGGGTCCTACAATGAGCAGTTCTTC. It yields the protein CASSASGSYNEQFF.

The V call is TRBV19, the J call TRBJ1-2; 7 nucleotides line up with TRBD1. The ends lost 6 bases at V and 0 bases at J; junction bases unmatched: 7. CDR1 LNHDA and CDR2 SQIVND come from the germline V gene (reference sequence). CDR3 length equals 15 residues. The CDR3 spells CASRQDRAANYGYTF. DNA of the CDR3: TGTGCCAGTAGACAAGACAGGGCGGCTAACTATGGCTACACCTTC. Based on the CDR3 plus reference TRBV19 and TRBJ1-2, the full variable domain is DGGITQSPKYLFRKEGQNVTLSCEQNLNHDAMYWYRQDPGQGLRLIYYSQIVNDFQKGDIAEGYSVSREKKESFPLTVTSAQKNPTAFYLCASRQDRAANYGYTFGSGTRLTVV.

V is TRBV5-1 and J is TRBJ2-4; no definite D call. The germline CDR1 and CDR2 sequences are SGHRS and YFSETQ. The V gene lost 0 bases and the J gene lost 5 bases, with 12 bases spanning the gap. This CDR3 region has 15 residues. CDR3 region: CASSLAANPQNIQYF. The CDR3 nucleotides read TGCGCCAGCAGCTTGGCCGCTAACCCCCAAAACATTCAGTACTTC. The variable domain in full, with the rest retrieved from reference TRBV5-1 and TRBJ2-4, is KAGVTQTPRYLIKTRGQQVTLSCSPISGHRSVSWYQQTPGQGLQFLFEYFSETQRNKGNFPGRFSGRQFSNSRSEMNVSTLELGDSALYLCASSLAANPQNIQYFGAGTRLSVL.

In DNA form, the CDR3 reads TGTGCCAGCAGCGGGGTCGGGAACTATGGCTACACCTTC. This sequence encodes CASSGVGNYGYTF. The V call is TRBV9, the J call TRBJ1-2; D gene unclear. V gave up 3 bases and J gave up 2 bases, with 8 bases separating them. CDR1 SGDLS and CDR2 YYNGEE come from the germline V gene. The CDR3 length is 13 residues.

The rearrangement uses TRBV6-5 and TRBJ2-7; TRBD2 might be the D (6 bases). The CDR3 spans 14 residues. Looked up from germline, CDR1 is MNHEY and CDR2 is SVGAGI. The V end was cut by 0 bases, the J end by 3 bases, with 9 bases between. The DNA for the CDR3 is TGTGCCAGCAGTTACTCAGGGACTGACTACGAGCAGTACTTC. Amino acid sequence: CASSYSGTDYEQYF.

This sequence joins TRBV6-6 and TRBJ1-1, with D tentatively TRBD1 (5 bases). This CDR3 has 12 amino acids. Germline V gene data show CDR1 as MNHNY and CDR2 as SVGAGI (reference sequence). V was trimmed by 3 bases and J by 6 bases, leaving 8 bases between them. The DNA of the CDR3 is TGTGCCAGCAGTTATGACAGTTCTGAAGCTTTCTTT. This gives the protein CASSYDSSEAFF.